The present T cell receptor (beta chain) was sequenced within a study of early T cells in non-severe SARS-CoV-2 infection. Trimming at V came to 0 bases and at J to 2 bases, leaving 2 bases not matched to a gene. The germline V gene has CDR1 SGDLS and CDR2 YYNGEE. The CDR3 is made up of 15 amino acids. TCRdb ran MiXCR on the 5' RACE reads and lists one entry per CDR3 protein. Among tens of thousands of distinct CDR3 sequences, approximately 14% were seen once, and the ten largest hold 3.5% to 5%. Study findings and constraints: There was a bias toward anti-spike CD8 responses in VDJdb matching, which missed private and CD4 specificities.

This clonotype was seen only a few times. Its antigen is still unknown. This chain joins TRBV9 and TRBJ2-7; 10 bases line up with TRBD1. The sequence derives from an adult who was a healthcare worker with PCR-confirmed SARS-CoV-2 infection or an uninfected control (not recorded which). The sequenced sample consisted of whole blood. CDR3 sequence reads: CASSVGGTGAYEQYF. The CDR3 region has the DNA TGTGCCAGCAGCGTAGGGGGGACAGGGGCCTACGAGCAGTACTTC.